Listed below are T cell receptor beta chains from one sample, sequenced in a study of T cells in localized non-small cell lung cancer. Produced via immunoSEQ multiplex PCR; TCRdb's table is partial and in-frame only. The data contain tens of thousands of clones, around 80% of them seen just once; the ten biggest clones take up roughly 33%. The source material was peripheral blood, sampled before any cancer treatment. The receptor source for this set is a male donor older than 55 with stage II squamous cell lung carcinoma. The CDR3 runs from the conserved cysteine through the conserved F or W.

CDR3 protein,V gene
CASSSQYYGYTF,TRBV5-5
CASSEPGYNEQFF,TRBV25-1
CASSGQPNQPQHF,TRBV18
CAWSQTGLGETQYF,TRBV30
CAISEQAALESPLHF,TRBV10-3
CASSYVRGDFTDTQYF,TRBV6-6
CASSLDAGVEETQYF,TRBV5-1
CASSQDPRGTGGEKLFF,TRBV4-1
CASGLVRSAGNYGYTF,TRBV12-5
CASSLTSSVGETQYF,TRBV7-3
CASSQDRNSNQPQHF,TRBV4-1
CASSVGRGHHQPQHF,TRBV27
CASSQTARGEETQYF,TRBV4-2
CAWSQGTSGRSLEQYF,TRBV30
CASSRGSYTEAFF,TRBV7-6
CASSYRVGEQYF,TRBV7-9
CASSLGGTVAGNTIYF,TRBV5-1
CASSIMGTYNEQFF,TRBV5-4
CATWDRSASSYTF,TRBV19
CASSLGGALSNEKLFF,TRBV5-4
CASSYRGRGTEAFF,TRBV6-5
CASSPSGTANIQYF,TRBV18
CASSSIGGDTQYF,TRBV7-6